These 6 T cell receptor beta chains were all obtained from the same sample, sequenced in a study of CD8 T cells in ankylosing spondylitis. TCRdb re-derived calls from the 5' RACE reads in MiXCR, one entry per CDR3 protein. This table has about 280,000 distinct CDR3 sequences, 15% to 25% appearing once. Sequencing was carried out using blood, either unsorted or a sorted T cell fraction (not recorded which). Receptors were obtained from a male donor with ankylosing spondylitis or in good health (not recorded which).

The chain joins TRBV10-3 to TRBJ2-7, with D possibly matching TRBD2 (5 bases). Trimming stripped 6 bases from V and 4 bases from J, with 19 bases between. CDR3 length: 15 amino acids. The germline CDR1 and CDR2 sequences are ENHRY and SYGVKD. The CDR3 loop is CAISPGERGGYEQYV. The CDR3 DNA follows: TGTGCCATCAGCCCCGGGGAGCGAGGAGGATACGAGCAGTACGTC.

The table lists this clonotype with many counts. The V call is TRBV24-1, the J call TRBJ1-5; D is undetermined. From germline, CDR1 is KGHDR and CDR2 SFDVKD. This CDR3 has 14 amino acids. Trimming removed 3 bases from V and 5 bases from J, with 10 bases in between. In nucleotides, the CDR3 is TGTGCCACCAGTGATGCCCAGCCCGATCAGCCCCAGCATTTT. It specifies CATSDAQPDQPQHF.

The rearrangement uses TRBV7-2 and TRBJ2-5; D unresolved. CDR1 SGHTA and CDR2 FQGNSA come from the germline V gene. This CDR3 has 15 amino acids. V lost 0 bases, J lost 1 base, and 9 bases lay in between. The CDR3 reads CASSLAIGFQETQYF. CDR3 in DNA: TGTGCCAGCAGCTTAGCCATAGGTTTCCAAGAGACCCAGTACTTC.

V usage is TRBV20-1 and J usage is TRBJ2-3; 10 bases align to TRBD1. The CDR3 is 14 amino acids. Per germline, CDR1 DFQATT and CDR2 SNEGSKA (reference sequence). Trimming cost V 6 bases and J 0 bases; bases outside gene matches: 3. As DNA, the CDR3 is TGCAGTGCAAGACAGGGGGCGAGCACAGATACGCAGTATTTT. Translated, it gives CSARQGASTDTQYF.

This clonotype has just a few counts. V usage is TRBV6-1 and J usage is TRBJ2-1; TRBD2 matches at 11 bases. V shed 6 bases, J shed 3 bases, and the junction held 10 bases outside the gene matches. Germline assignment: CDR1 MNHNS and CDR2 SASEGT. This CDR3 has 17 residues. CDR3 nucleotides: TGTGCCAGCAGGCCCTATAGCGGGGGGGCCCTCTACAATGAGCAGTTCTTC. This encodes CASRPYSGGALYNEQFF.

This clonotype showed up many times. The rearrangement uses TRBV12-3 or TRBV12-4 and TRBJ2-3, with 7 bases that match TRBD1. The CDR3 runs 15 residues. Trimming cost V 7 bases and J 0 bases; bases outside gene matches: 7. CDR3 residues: CASTQGQKSTDTQYF. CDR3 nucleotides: TGTGCCAGCACCCAGGGACAGAAGAGCACAGATACGCAGTATTTT.